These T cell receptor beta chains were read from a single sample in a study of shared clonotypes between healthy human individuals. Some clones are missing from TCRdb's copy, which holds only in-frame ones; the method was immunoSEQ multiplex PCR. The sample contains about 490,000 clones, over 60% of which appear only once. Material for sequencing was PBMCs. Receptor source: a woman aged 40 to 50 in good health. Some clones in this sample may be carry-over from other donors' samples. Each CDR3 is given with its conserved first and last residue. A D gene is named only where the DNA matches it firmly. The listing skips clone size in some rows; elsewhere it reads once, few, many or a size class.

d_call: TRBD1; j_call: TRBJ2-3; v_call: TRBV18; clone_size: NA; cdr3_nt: TGTGCCAGCTCACCGACGAGTCCGGGACAGGGCACAGATACGCAGTATTTT; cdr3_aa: CASSPTSPGQGTDTQYF
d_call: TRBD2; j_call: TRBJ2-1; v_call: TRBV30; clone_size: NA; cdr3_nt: TGTGCCTGGAGGAGCGGGGAGTCCTACAATGAGCAGTTCTTC; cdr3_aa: CAWRSGESYNEQFF
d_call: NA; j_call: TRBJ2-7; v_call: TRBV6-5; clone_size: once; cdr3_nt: TGTGCCAGCAGTTTTAGTAGTTGGGGGGCTAACTACGAGCCGTACTTC; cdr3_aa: CASSFSSWGANYEPYF
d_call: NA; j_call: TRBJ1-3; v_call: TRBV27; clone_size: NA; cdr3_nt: TGTGCCAGCAGTACCCGGGGTAGGGGACTCAAGGCTTACTTCATATATTTT; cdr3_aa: CASSTRGRGLKAYFIYF
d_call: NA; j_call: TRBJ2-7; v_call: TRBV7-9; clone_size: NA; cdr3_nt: TGTGCCAGCAGCGACCGACAGGGAGGCGAGCAGTACTTC; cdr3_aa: CASSDRQGGEQYF
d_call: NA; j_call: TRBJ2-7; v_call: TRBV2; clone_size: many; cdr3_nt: TGTGCCAGCAAGTCCCGGGACGCCTCGGCCGAGCAGTACTTC; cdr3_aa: CASKSRDASAEQYF
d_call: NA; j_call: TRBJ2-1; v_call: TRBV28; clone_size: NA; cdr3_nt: TGTGCCAGCAGGCGGTGGGGCTCCTACAATGAGCAGTTCTTC; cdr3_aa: CASRRWGSYNEQFF
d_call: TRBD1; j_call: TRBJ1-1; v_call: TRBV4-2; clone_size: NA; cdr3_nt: TGTGCCAGCAGCCAAGATAAACAGGGGGGTGGGTTCACTGAAGCTTTCTTT; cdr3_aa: CASSQDKQGGGFTEAFF
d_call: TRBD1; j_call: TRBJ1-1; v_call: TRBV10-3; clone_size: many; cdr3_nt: TGTGCCATCAGTGGGGACAGGACGAACACTGAAGCTTTCTTT; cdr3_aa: CAISGDRTNTEAFF
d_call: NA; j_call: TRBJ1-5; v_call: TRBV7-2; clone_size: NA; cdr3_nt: TGTGCCAGCAGCGGACAGAGTGGTGGCAATCAGCCCCAGCATTTT; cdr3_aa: CASSGQSGGNQPQHF
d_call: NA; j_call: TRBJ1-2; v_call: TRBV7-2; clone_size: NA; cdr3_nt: TGTGCCAGCAGCTTAGTTCCGGAAAACTATGGCTACACCTTC; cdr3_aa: CASSLVPENYGYTF
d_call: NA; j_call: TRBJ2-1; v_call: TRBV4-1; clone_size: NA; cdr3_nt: TGCGCCAGCAGCCGAGGGTCGGTCAGGGGAAGGGACAATGAGCAGTTCTTC; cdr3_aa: CASSRGSVRGRDNEQFF